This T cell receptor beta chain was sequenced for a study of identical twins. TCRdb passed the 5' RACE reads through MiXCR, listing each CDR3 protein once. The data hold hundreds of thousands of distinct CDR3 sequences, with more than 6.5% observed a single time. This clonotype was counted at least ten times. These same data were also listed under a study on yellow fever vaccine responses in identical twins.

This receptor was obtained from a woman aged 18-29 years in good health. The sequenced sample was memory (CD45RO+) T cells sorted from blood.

DNA of the CDR3: TGTGCCAGCAGCTTGGGACATGGGAACACTGAAGCTTTCTTT. Translating gives CASSLGHGNTEAFF. The chain combines TRBV5-6 with TRBJ1-1; D is unresolved. CDR1 is SGHDT and CDR2 is YYEEEE in the germline V gene. V shed 0 bases and J shed 1 base, with 7 bases lying between them. The CDR3 length is 14 residues.